In its sample, the clone carrying this TCR beta chain was seen many times. Its specificity is not known. This record belongs to a study of neurological immune-mediated disorders. Study results and limitations: The study phylogenetically grouped the repertoires of 18 of 34 multiple sclerosis patients into one related-CDR3 cluster, a possible signature. The greatest degree of TCR clonal expansion was observed in HTLV-1-associated myelopathy, with the lowest in multiple sclerosis, below that of healthy controls.

TCRdb called the 5' RACE reads again in MiXCR, with one record for every CDR3 protein. The data hold tens of thousands of distinct CDR3 sequences, with around 3.5% observed a single time. The CDR3 runs to 17 residues. Germline V gives CDR1 LGHNA, CDR2 YSLEER. V was shortened by 1 base and J by 2 bases, with 15 bases between the two germline ends. The sequence was collected from a woman aged 45 to 65 with multiple sclerosis. The chain recombines TRBV4-3 with TRBJ1-3, with D unresolved. Material for sequencing was PBMCs. The CDR3 DNA sequence: TGCGCCAGCAGCCAAGCCCCCGCGGGAGGGCCTGGAAACACCATATATTTT. Translated: CASSQAPAGGPGNTIYF.